This T cell receptor (beta chain) emerged from a study of CD8 T cells in ankylosing spondylitis. General study findings and limits: Blood from ankylosing spondylitis patients appeared to carry a characteristic roughly eight-variant TCR beta motif. There were earlier reports of some motif variants in reactive arthritis synovial fluid and blood. Clones linked to the disease showed a CD8+ phenotype. They occurred at relatively low frequencies in peripheral blood.

The germline V gene encodes CDR1 MNHEY and CDR2 SMNVEV (reference sequence). The CDR3 is made up of 14 amino acids. The ends were cut back, 4 bases at V and 5 bases at J, with 11 bases in the middle. Notes on this clonotype: Its antigen is still unknown.

Quantitative barcoded 5'-RACE was used to prepare TCR beta libraries. MiXCR was run by TCRdb on the 5' RACE reads, yielding one entry per CDR3 protein. This sample has about 220,000 distinct CDR3 sequences, with 7.3% found just once. Material: blood, either unsorted or a sorted T cell fraction (not recorded which). This TCR came from a male donor with ankylosing spondylitis. This chain uses TRBV27 with TRBJ2-2; either TRBD1 or TRBD2 may fit D (5 bases each). The CDR3 here is CASSYGTGTGELFF. Written as DNA, the CDR3 is TGTGCCAGCAGTTATGGGACCGGAACCGGGGAGCTGTTTTTT.